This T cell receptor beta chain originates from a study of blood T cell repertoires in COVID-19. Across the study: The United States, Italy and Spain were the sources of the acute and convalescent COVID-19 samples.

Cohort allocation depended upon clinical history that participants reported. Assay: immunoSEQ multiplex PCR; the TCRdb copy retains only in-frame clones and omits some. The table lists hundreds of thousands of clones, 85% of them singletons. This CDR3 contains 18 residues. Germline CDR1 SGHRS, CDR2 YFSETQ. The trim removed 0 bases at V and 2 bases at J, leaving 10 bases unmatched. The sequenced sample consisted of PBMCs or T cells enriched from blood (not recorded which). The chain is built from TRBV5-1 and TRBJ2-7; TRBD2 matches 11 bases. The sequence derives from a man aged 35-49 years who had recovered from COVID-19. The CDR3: CASSLGVSGRALAYEQYF. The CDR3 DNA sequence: TGCGCCAGCAGCTTGGGAGTTAGCGGGAGGGCCTTAGCCTACGAGCAGTACTTC.